This passage covers 24 T cell receptor beta chains from one sample sequenced in a study of cytomegalovirus exposure and HLA in healthy donors. Primers included in the PCR were 60 Vbeta and 13 Jbeta primers. Data came from immunoSEQ multiplex PCR; TCRdb stores just in-frame clones and leaves some out. The sample yields some 130,000 clones, about 74% seen once. Sequenced: PBMCs. The receptor source for this set is a woman between 55 and 75 years old in good health and CMV-seronegative.

The chain is built from TRBV15 and TRBJ2-1, with TRBD2 as a possible D gene (6 bases). This CDR3 comprises 16 residues. With 2 bases removed from V and 4 bases from J, the gap between germline ends came to 15 bases. CDR1 is LNHNV and CDR2 is YYDKDF in the germline V gene (reference sequence). DNA of the CDR3: TGTGCCACCAGCAGATTGGGCGGGAATTTATACAATGAGCAGTTCTTC. Amino acids: CATSRLGGNLYNEQFF.

The chain is built from TRBV5-1 and TRBJ1-2; no firm D call. Between the trimmed V and J ends, which lost 1 base and 1 base, there was a span of 8 bases. The CDR3 covers 14 residues. CDR1 and CDR2 (germline): SGHRS, YFSETQ. The CDR3 loop reads CASSLSGNNYGYTF. The CDR3 region has the DNA TGCGCCAGCAGCTTGTCGGGGAATAACTATGGCTACACCTTC.

For the CDR3, the DNA is TGTGCCAGCAGCCTACCGGGTGCAGGGAACGAAAAACTGTTTTTT. Translation: CASSLPGAGNEKLFF. The rearrangement links TRBV7-6 to TRBJ1-4; D possibly corresponds to TRBD1 (5 bases). Looked up from germline, CDR1 is SGHVS and CDR2 is FNYEAQ. This CDR3 comprises 15 residues. The germline V and J ends were trimmed by 5 bases and 8 bases, with 18 bases remaining between them. The complete variable domain, with remaining parts taken from reference TRBV7-6 and TRBJ1-4, reads GAGVSQSPRYKVTKRGQDVALRCDPISGHVSLYWYRQALGQGPEFLTYFNYEAQQDKSGLPNDRFSAERPEGSISTLTIQRTEQRDSAMYRCASSLPGAGNEKLFFGSGTQLSVL.

The gene calls are TRBV11-2 and TRBJ1-1; 7 bases align to TRBD1. Germline CDR1 is SGHAT and CDR2 is FQNNGV. This CDR3 is built from 16 residues. With V trimmed by 0 bases and J by 1 base, 5 bases remained unmatched. The CDR3 region has the DNA TGTGCCAGCAGCTTAGAGGAGGGGGCTAGGAACACTGAAGCTTTCTTT. This gives the protein CASSLEEGARNTEAFF.

V gene TRBV5-1 combines with J gene TRBJ1-4; TRBD1 matches at 8 bases. Trimming removed 1 base from V and 3 bases from J; junction bases left unmatched: 5. Germline lookup yields CDR1 SGHRS and CDR2 YFSETQ. The CDR3 extends over 16 amino acids. Here the CDR3 reads CASSLLSGGPNEKLFF. The DNA for the CDR3 is TGCGCCAGCAGCTTGCTCTCAGGGGGCCCTAATGAAAAACTGTTTTTT.

V is TRBV7-9 and J is TRBJ2-7, with 7 bases that match TRBD2. Germline CDR1 SEHNR, CDR2 FQNEAQ (reference sequence). V was pared by 4 bases and J by 0 bases, with 3 bases of the junction left unmatched. The CDR3 consists of 14 residues. The CDR3 is CASSWGGSSYEQYF. In DNA form, the CDR3 reads TGTGCCAGCAGCTGGGGGGGGTCCTCCTACGAGCAGTACTTC.

Points on this clone: The junction differs from germline at one of its ends, possibly a read error. The genes are TRBV30 and TRBJ2-7; 8 bases agree with TRBD1. The length of the CDR3 is 13 residues. Germline CDR1 reads GTSNPN; CDR2 reads SVGIG (reference sequence). The CDR3 protein is CAWTGGASHEQYF. CDR3 in DNA: TGTGCCTGGACAGGGGGCGCCTCCCACGAGCAGTACTTC. Full variable domain (missing parts from reference TRBV30 and TRBJ2-7): SQTIHQWPATLVQPVGSPLSLECTVEGTSNPNLYWYRQAAGRGLQLLFYSVGIGQISSEVPQNLSASRPQDRQFILSSKKLLLSDSGFYLCAWTGGASHEQYFGPGTRLTVT.

The chain is built from TRBV9 and TRBJ2-7; possibly TRBD2 for D (6 bases). Germline V gives CDR1 SGDLS, CDR2 YYNGEE. The CDR3 has 15 amino acids. The V gene lost 0 bases and the J gene lost 10 bases, with 20 bases spanning the gap. As DNA, the CDR3 is TGTGCCAGCAGCGTAGGTCCGGGGGACCCTACCTATCAGTACTTC. Protein: CASSVGPGDPTYQYF.

This clone came up once. This chain connects TRBV5-1 to TRBJ2-3, with TRBD2 as a possible D gene (6 bases). Germline V lookup: CDR1 SGHRS, CDR2 YFSETQ. Between the trimmed V and J ends, which lost 3 bases and 4 bases, there was a span of 15 bases. CDR3 length equals 15 residues. The CDR3 DNA is TGCGCCAGCAGCTCCAGCGGAGGCGGGGCAGATACGCAGTATTTT. It yields the protein CASSSSGGGADTQYF.

This clone appeared a few times. The V gene is TRBV29-1, the J gene TRBJ2-5; weak D call: TRBD2 (5 bases). Trimming took off 6 bases at V and 5 bases at J, with 13 bases between the two ends. The germline CDR1 and CDR2 sequences are SQVTM and ANQGSEA. This CDR3 contains 12 residues. As DNA, the CDR3 is TGCAGCGTCCGACTATCACGGGAGACCCAGTACTTC. Translated: CSVRLSRETQYF. The variable domain in full, with the rest retrieved from reference TRBV29-1 and TRBJ2-5, is SAVISQKPSRDICQRGTSLTIQCQVDSQVTMMFWYRQQPGQSLTLIATANQGSEATYESGFVIDKFPISRPNLTFSTLTVSNMSPEDSSIYLCSVRLSRETQYFGPGTRLLVL.

This clone was recorded once. The V call is TRBV5-1, the J call TRBJ2-7; possible D gene TRBD1, 5 bases. Germline lookup yields CDR1 SGHRS and CDR2 YFSETQ. With 5 bases removed from V and 3 bases from J, the gap between germline ends came to 12 bases. The CDR3 runs to 13 residues. The CDR3 DNA reads TGCGCCAGCAGTCCGGTGACAGTCTACGAGCAGTACTTC. Translated: CASSPVTVYEQYF.

This clone was observed once. This rearrangement joins TRBV21-1 to TRBJ2-7; the DNA was not compared with TRBD1, the D call given in the table. TRBV21-1 is deemed a pseudogene. The CDR3 length is 16 residues. The CDR3 region is CASSKEEDRDSYEQYF. The CDR3 coding sequence is TGTGCCAGCAGCAAAGAGGAGGACAGGGACTCCTACGAGCAGTACTTC.

V and J are TRBV18 and TRBJ1-2; 7 bases are shared with TRBD1. Germline loops: CDR1 KGHSH, CDR2 LQKENI. V gave up 0 bases and J gave up 0 bases; unmatched junction bases: 7. There are 17 residues in the CDR3. The CDR3 nucleotides are TGTGCCAGCTCACCACCGTGGGACAGAGCTACTAACTATGGCTACACCTTC. This translates into CASSPPWDRATNYGYTF.

The chain joins TRBV5-1 to TRBJ1-1; no reliable D call. Per the germline V gene, CDR1 is SGHRS and CDR2 is YFSETQ. Trimming stripped 4 bases from V and 3 bases from J, with 22 bases between. This CDR3 has 17 amino acids. This CDR3 is CASSLTNMPAFDTEAFF. The CDR3, as DNA: TGCGCCAGCAGCCTAACTAACATGCCGGCCTTCGACACTGAAGCTTTCTTT.

The chain couples TRBV7-3 to TRBJ2-2, with no clear D. The V end was cut by 2 bases, the J end by 7 bases, with 14 bases between. CDR3 length: 15 amino acids. Germline assignment: CDR1 SGHTA and CDR2 FQGTGA. The CDR3 DNA follows: TGTGCCAGCAGCTTAGTCCCTCTCCCCCTCGGGGAGCTGTTTTTT. Its translation: CASSLVPLPLGELFF.

The chain uses TRBV30 and TRBJ2-5; 14 bases are a match to TRBD2. The germline gives CDR1 GTSNPN, CDR2 SVGIG (reference sequence). The length of the CDR3 is 16 residues. The junction had 6 bases not matched to a gene; V was cut back by 5 bases and J by 1 base. CDR3 DNA sequence: TGTGCCTGGCGGGGACTAGCGGGAGAGGGCCAAGAGACCCAGTACTTC. Protein product: CAWRGLAGEGQETQYF.

The CDR3 here is CASSLSILAGGAGTGELFF. CDR3 nucleotides: TGTGCCAGCAGCTTATCGATCCTAGCGGGGGGCGCGGGAACCGGGGAGCTGTTTTTT. The chain combines TRBV7-3 with TRBJ2-2; 11 bases are shared with TRBD2. CDR3 size: 19 residues. CDR1 is SGHTA, CDR2 FQGTGA, per germline. The ends lost 2 bases at V and 5 bases at J; junction bases unmatched: 13.

V usage is TRBV27 and J usage is TRBJ1-1, with TRBD1 as a possible D gene (5 bases). Germline CDR1 is MNHEY and CDR2 is SMNVEV (reference sequence). CDR3 length equals 13 residues. Trimming took 8 bases from V and 3 from J, leaving 13 bases between them. DNA for the CDR3: TGTGCCAGCCGCGTTGACAGATACACTGAAGCTTTCTTT. Translating it yields CASRVDRYTEAFF.

The chain joins TRBV28 to TRBJ2-7; 8 bases agree with TRBD1. The CDR3 is 18 amino acids. Germline V CDR1 and CDR2: MDHEN, SYDVKM. V dropped 6 bases and J dropped 2; count of bases not matched to a gene: 18. In DNA, the CDR3 is TGTGCCAGCAGGGGGGAAGGAGAGGGGACAGGAGTTCCCTACGAGCAGTACTTC. Its protein product is CASRGEGEGTGVPYEQYF.

With regard to this clone: Compared with germline, one end of the junction differs, possibly owing to a read error. The chain couples TRBV10-3 to TRBJ2-7; TRBD2 aligns across 15 bases. Per germline, CDR1 ENHRY and CDR2 SYGVKD. CDR3 size: 19 residues. The CDR3 sequence: CAISDRAGTSGGLPYKQYF. The CDR3, as DNA: TGTGCCATCAGTGACCGTGCAGGGACTAGCGGGGGGCTTCCCTACAAGCAGTACTTC.

The rearrangement uses TRBV19 and TRBJ2-1, with TRBD2 identical over 9 bases. Germline V CDR1 and CDR2: LNHDA, SQIVND (reference sequence). The CDR3 sequence is 16 residues long. Germline trimming cut 5 bases from V and 4 bases from J; bases unmatched to any gene: 9. CDR3 in amino acids: CASSERASGKYNEQFF. DNA for the CDR3: TGTGCCAGTAGTGAAAGGGCTAGCGGGAAGTACAATGAGCAGTTCTTC.

The count of this clone is one. This chain links TRBV5-1 with TRBJ2-7; TRBD2 is a possible D gene (7 bases). Germline assignment: CDR1 SGHRS and CDR2 YFSETQ. The CDR3 has 16 amino acids. Trimming removed 3 bases from V and 5 bases from J, with 21 bases in between. CDR3 nucleotides: TGCGCCAGCAGCTCCTTGGGGGGCGGGAGTTCTGACGAGCAGTACTTC. As protein: CASSSLGGGSSDEQYF.

This rearrangement joins TRBV11-3 to TRBJ2-2; the match to TRBD2 covers 12 bases. Germline lookup yields CDR1 SGHNT and CDR2 YENEEA. This CDR3 has 16 residues. V lost 4 bases, J lost 6 bases, and 6 bases stayed unmatched. This CDR3 is CASSSASGRAPGELFF. The CDR3 DNA follows: TGTGCCAGCAGCTCAGCTAGCGGGAGGGCCCCCGGGGAGCTGTTTTTT.

V usage is TRBV18 and J usage is TRBJ1-5; weak D call: TRBD1 (6 bases). The CDR3 contains 14 residues. V was pared by 2 bases and J by 7 bases, with 12 bases between. In germline, CDR1 is KGHSH, CDR2 LQKENI. The CDR3 sequence: CASSPGVGGQPQHF. In DNA form, the CDR3 reads TGTGCCAGCTCACCAGGAGTTGGGGGCCAGCCCCAGCATTTT.